This T cell receptor beta chain was identified in a study of blood T cell repertoires in COVID-19. With 0 bases clipped from V and 2 bases from J, the junction kept 9 bases outside the gene matches. CDR3 size: 17 residues. Germline V gives CDR1 SGHRS, CDR2 YFSETQ. Original processing methods: Counts of nucleated cells, estimated from reference gene primer amplification, were obtained. Assay used: immunoSEQ multiplex PCR; TCRdb lists only in-frame clones, some missing. V and J calls and clone size are given by that table; D and trimming were obtained from the DNA. The table shows roughly 250,000 clones, with roughly 83% occurring only once.

This chain links TRBV5-1 with TRBJ2-5; TRBD2 matches at 8 bases. This TCR was recovered from a woman between 50 and 59 years old who had recovered from COVID-19. The sequencing input was PBMCs or T cells enriched from blood (not recorded which). The CDR3: CASSLGLAGPRQETQYF. DNA for the CDR3: TGCGCCAGCAGCTTGGGTCTAGCGGGCCCCCGACAAGAGACCCAGTACTTC.